These 11 T cell receptor beta chains were sequenced from one sample in a study of T cells in Graves' hyperthyroidism and ophthalmopathy. TCR beta CDR3 regions were amplified from RNA. HTBI primers were employed in a first-round RT-PCR of the TCR CDR3. TCRdb redid the calling of the multiplex PCR reads with MiXCR, one entry per CDR3 protein. The top ten clones hold around 19% of a sample with around 620,000 distinct CDR3 sequences, about 45% of them seen once. What was sequenced was peripheral blood or thyroid tissue (not recorded which). These receptors all stem from an adult woman with Graves' disease, either hyperthyroidism or ophthalmopathy (not recorded which).

This clonotype was detected a few times. This sequence joins TRBV27 and TRBJ1-4; 7 bases are a match to TRBD1. Germline loops: CDR1 MNHEY, CDR2 SMNVEV (reference sequence). After removal of 5 bases from V and 7 bases from J, the junction contained 7 bases not matched to a gene. The CDR3 is 14 amino acids. The CDR3: CASSKRDSGEKLFF. CDR3 DNA: TGTGCCAGCAGTAAACGGGACAGCGGTGAAAAACTGTTTTTT.

The CDR3 sequence: CASSRWGSNETQYF. As DNA, the CDR3 is TGTGCCAGCAGCCGATGGGGGTCCAATGAGACCCAGTACTTC. This rearrangement joins TRBV7-9 to TRBJ2-5; D is possibly TRBD1 or TRBD2 (5 bases each). The V and J ends lost 5 bases and 5 bases respectively, with 15 bases between them. Germline assignment: CDR1 SEHNR and CDR2 FQNEAQ (reference sequence). CDR3 length equals 14 residues.

The chain combines TRBV20-1 with TRBJ2-7; TRBD1 is a possible D gene (6 bases). The ends were cut back, 0 bases at V and 3 bases at J, with 15 bases in the middle. Germline V CDR1 and CDR2: DFQATT, SNEGSKA (reference sequence). This CDR3 has 15 residues. The CDR3 sequence is CSARDRVGAFYEQYF. The CDR3 DNA reads TGCAGTGCTAGAGATCGGGTGGGGGCTTTCTACGAGCAGTACTTC.

This CDR3 reads CASTPRGAVRQETQYF. In nucleotides, the CDR3 is TGTGCCAGCACCCCTCGAGGGGCGGTTCGGCAAGAGACCCAGTACTTC. The chain joins TRBV7-9 to TRBJ2-5; possibly TRBD1 or TRBD2 for D (5 bases each). V lost 7 bases, J lost 2 bases, and 20 bases lay in between. CDR3 length: 16 amino acids. Germline CDR1 reads SEHNR; CDR2 reads FQNEAQ (reference sequence).

This clonotype was detected only a few times. V and J are TRBV28 and TRBJ2-2, with D possibly TRBD2 on 6 matching bases. CDR1 and CDR2 (germline): MDHEN, SYDVKM. The CDR3 loop spans 12 amino acids. V was clipped by 8 bases and J by 5 bases, with 9 bases between them. In DNA, the CDR3 is TGTGCCAGCGGAGGGAGGACCGGGGAGCTGTTTTTT. Translation gives CASGGRTGELFF.

Worth noting for this clonotype: An end of the junction differs from the germline gene, which may be a read error. V usage is TRBV7-6 and J usage is TRBJ2-5; 8 bases align to TRBD1. Germline CDR1 and CDR2: SGHVS and FNYEAQ. The CDR3 contains 15 residues. The CDR3 nucleotides are TGCGCCAGCAGCTCCGGGACAGGACTACAAGAGACCCAGTACTTC. Amino acid sequence: CASSSGTGLQETQYF.

V is TRBV29-1 and J is TRBJ2-6, with D possibly TRBD2 on 5 matching bases. Per germline, CDR1 SQVTM and CDR2 ANQGSEA. CDR3 length equals 14 residues. V lost 8 bases and J lost 2, with 13 bases in between. CDR3 bases: TGCAGCTTGGCGGGTACACCTGGGGCCAACGTCCTGACTTTC. It encodes CSLAGTPGANVLTF. The whole variable domain, remainder taken from reference TRBV29-1 and TRBJ2-6, is SAVISQKPSRDICQRGTSLTIQCQVDSQVTMMFWYRQQPGQSLTLIATANQGSEATYESGFVIDKFPISRPNLTFSTLTVSNMSPEDSSIYLCSLAGTPGANVLTFGAGSRLTVL.

The chain recombines TRBV2 with TRBJ1-1; D is unclear. This CDR3 has 13 residues. V shed 6 bases and J shed 6 bases, with 14 bases lying between them. CDR1 and CDR2 from the germline V gene are SNHLY and FYNNEI. CDR3 DNA sequence: TGTGCCAGCAGCCCCCGGGTCACCTCTGAAGCTTTCTTT. It specifies CASSPRVTSEAFF.

Turning to this clonotype: Compared with germline, one end of the junction differs, possibly owing to a read error. The chain has TRBV2 and TRBJ1-5; no definite D call. The CDR3 sequence is 13 residues long. Germline CDR1 and CDR2: SNHLY and FYNNEI. The CDR3 DNA reads TGTGCCAACAGTCCGGGCTTCAATCAGCCCCAGCATTTT. It yields the protein CANSPGFNQPQHF.

The chain recombines TRBV7-3 with TRBJ2-7, with D perhaps TRBD1 (7 bases). The CDR3 sequence is 13 residues long. The germline V and J ends were trimmed by 5 bases and 13 bases, with 21 bases remaining between them. Looked up from germline, CDR1 is SGHTA and CDR2 is FQGTGA. CDR3 in amino acids: CASSPGGLSKEYF. DNA of the CDR3: TGTGCCAGCAGCCCAGGGGGGCTGTCAAAGGAATACTTC.

The V call is TRBV24-1, the J call TRBJ2-1; a weak D match, TRBD1 (6 bases). The CDR3 loop spans 11 amino acids. The V gene's germline CDR1 is KGHDR and CDR2 SFDVKD. V lost 6 bases, J lost 10 bases, and 9 bases lay in between. For the CDR3, the DNA is TGTGCCACCAGTCCAGGGGTCGAGCAGTTCTTC. Encoded protein: CATSPGVEQFF.